A single sample gave rise to the 7 T cell receptor beta chains below, sequenced in a study of blood T cell repertoires in COVID-19. The assay was immunoSEQ multiplex PCR, and TCRdb's table has in-frame clones only and misses some. The sample lists over 150,000 clones, over 75% seen once, with roughly 28% in the top ten. Sample: peripheral blood. Every receptor here comes from a woman aged 70 to 79 with acute or convalescent COVID-19.

This rearrangement joins TRBV5-1 to TRBJ2-1; TRBD2 agrees at 10 bases. J was trimmed by 6 bases and V by 4 bases; bases with no gene match: 7. The germline CDR1 and CDR2 sequences are SGHRS and YFSETQ. The CDR3 consists of 15 residues. CDR3 coding DNA: TGCGCCAGCAGCCAAAGCGGGAGGGCCGGCAATGAGCAGTTCTTC. Its protein is CASSQSGRAGNEQFF.

The V gene is TRBV3-1 (or the pseudogene TRBV3-2), the J gene TRBJ1-5, with D maybe TRBD1 (6 bases). From germline, CDR1 is LGHDT and CDR2 YNNKEL (reference sequence). Trimming shortened V by 0 bases and J by 7 bases, and 16 bases separated the two germline ends. The CDR3 is 16 residues long. The CDR3 spells CASSQDRGGLGQPQHF. In nucleotides, the CDR3 is TGTGCCAGCAGCCAAGATAGGGGGGGATTGGGGCAGCCCCAGCATTTT.

The chain links TRBV4-1 to TRBJ2-7, with D maybe TRBD1 (6 bases). The V and J ends lost 0 bases and 1 base respectively, with 10 bases between them. This CDR3 contains 15 residues. Germline lookup yields CDR1 MGHRA and CDR2 YSYEKL. The DNA of the CDR3 is TGCGCCAGCAGCCAAGATCCAGGGGTGTCCTACGAGCAGTACTTC. This translates into CASSQDPGVSYEQYF.

The V and J genes are TRBV4-1 and TRBJ1-4; 9 nucleotides agree with TRBD1. Per germline, CDR1 MGHRA and CDR2 YSYEKL. V lost 2 bases to trimming and J lost 7 bases; unmatched junction nucleotides: 8. CDR3 length: 16 residues. The DNA of the CDR3 is TGCGCCAGCAGCCAAACCCGGGACAGGGTTCTTGAAAAACTGTTTTTT. This sequence encodes CASSQTRDRVLEKLFF.

The chain combines TRBV7-9 with TRBJ1-3; no clear D gene. The CDR3 extends over 14 amino acids. Trimming stripped 7 bases from V and 2 bases from J, with 12 bases between. CDR1 SEHNR and CDR2 FQNEAQ come from the germline V gene (reference sequence). The CDR3 DNA is TGTGCCAGCACGCCCGCGGTTACTGGAAACACCATATATTTT. The encoded protein is CASTPAVTGNTIYF.

The gene calls are TRBV6-6 and TRBJ1-3, with 7 nucleotides matching TRBD1. CDR1 is MNHNY and CDR2 is SVGAGI in the germline V gene (reference sequence). The length of the CDR3 is 15 residues. V shed 5 bases and J 0 bases; nucleotides not matched to a gene: 4. CDR3 loop: CASSLGQVSGNTIYF. CDR3 DNA: TGTGCCAGCAGTCTCGGACAGGTCTCTGGAAACACCATATATTTT.

The sample holds a few counts of this clone. The junction and the germline gene differ at one end; a read error may be behind it. V gene TRBV29-1 combines with J gene TRBJ2-1; D remains unclear. Germline values: CDR1 SQVTM, CDR2 ANQGSEA. This CDR3 contains 12 residues. The CDR3 DNA reads as TGCAGCGTTGAACTTTCCTCCAATGAGCAGTTCTTC. It yields the protein CSVELSSNEQFF.